This T cell receptor beta chain came from a study of cytomegalovirus exposure and HLA in healthy donors. The PCR used 60 Vbeta and 13 Jbeta primers. Assay used: immunoSEQ multiplex PCR; TCRdb lists only in-frame clones, some missing. The sample contains 140,000 to 150,000 clones, around 70% of which appear only once. Losses at the gene ends were 4 bases for V and 5 bases for J; bases not matched to a gene: 14. This CDR3 has 17 residues. CDR1 is SGHRS and CDR2 is YFSETQ in the germline V gene. This receptor was taken from a man aged 35-49 years in good health and CMV-seronegative. The chain uses TRBV5-1 and TRBJ1-1, with 10 nucleotides matching TRBD1. The sample taken for sequencing was PBMCs. Written as DNA, the CDR3 is TGCGCCAGCAGCCGCACCGGGACAGGGGCAAGGGGGACTGAAGCTTTCTTT. It is translated as CASSRTGTGARGTEAFF.